This TCR beta chain was sequenced in a study of blood T cell repertoires in COVID-19. Clones were sequenced by immunoSEQ multiplex PCR, and TCRdb holds only the in-frame ones, with some missing. The sample lists about 12,000 clones, roughly 82% seen once, with about 4% in the top ten. The CDR3 length is 15 residues. Germline V gives CDR1 MNHEY, CDR2 SVGAGI. The trim removed 4 bases at V and 0 bases at J, leaving 3 bases unmatched. The sample was peripheral blood. This clonotype was obtained from a woman aged 55-69 years with acute or convalescent COVID-19. This chain uses TRBV6-5 with TRBJ2-1, with 7 nucleotides matching TRBD1. This chain's CDR3 is CASSWTGSSYNEQFF. The CDR3 bases are TGTGCCAGCAGTTGGACAGGTAGCTCCTACAATGAGCAGTTCTTC.